Following are 24 T cell receptor beta chains from one sample sequenced in a study of graft-versus-host responses after intestinal transplantation. Method: immunoSEQ multiplex PCR; TCRdb's copy keeps in-frame clones and lacks some. The sample includes some 13,000 clones, 70% to 85% seen only once; the top ten take roughly 7%. To release intraepithelial and lamina propria lymphocytes, the graft tissue was processed. The sequencing used ileum tissue, collected 16 days after intestinal transplant. The receptors originated from a human patient who received an intestinal transplant, so some T cells may come from the graft donor.

The rearrangement uses TRBV4-1 and TRBJ2-5; TRBD1 agrees at 9 bases. The tail of the sequence fits TRBJ2-7 better, so the J call may be wrong. Germline CDR1 reads MGHRA; CDR2 reads YSYEKL. The CDR3 totals 15 residues. The CDR3 sequence is CASSHDGQGLNEQYF. The CDR3 DNA reads as TGCGCCAGCAGCCACGATGGACAGGGGTTGAACGAGCAGTACTTC.

The V call is TRBV28, the J call TRBJ2-7; D gene uncertain. The CDR3 is made up of 17 amino acids. Looked up from germline, CDR1 is MDHEN and CDR2 is SYDVKM. The germline V and J ends were trimmed by 2 bases and 5 bases, with 22 bases remaining between them. The CDR3: CASSLALTPSKLHEQYF. CDR3 bases: TGTGCCAGCAGTTTAGCCCTCACCCCCAGCAAACTACACGAGCAGTACTTC.

The chain has TRBV7-8 and TRBJ2-5, with D possibly matching TRBD1 (5 bases). CDR1 and CDR2 (germline): SGHVS, FQNEAQ. Trimming removed 5 bases from V and 2 bases from J, with 12 bases in between. This CDR3 has 14 amino acids. The CDR3 bases are TGTGCCAGCAGCACACAGGCACTTCAAGAGACCCAGTACTTC. Protein sequence: CASSTQALQETQYF.

The chain uses TRBV5-1 and TRBJ2-1; D is uncertain. The CDR3 extends over 12 amino acids. V dropped 7 bases and J dropped 6 bases, with 11 bases sitting between them. Germline loops: CDR1 SGHRS, CDR2 YFSETQ. Here the CDR3 DNA reads TGCGCCAGCCACCTCGCACTCAATGAGCAGTTCTTC. The encoded protein is CASHLALNEQFF.

The chain links TRBV23-1 to TRBJ2-3, with 8 bases matching TRBD1. TRBV23-1 belongs to the ORF category, with a function that is uncertain. This CDR3 has 17 residues. The J segment lost 0 bases and the V segment lost 0 bases, leaving 5 bases of the junction unmatched. CDR3 sequence: CASSQSGQENSTDTQYF. In DNA, the CDR3 is TGCGCCAGCAGTCAATCGGGACAGGAGAACAGCACAGATACGCAGTATTTT.

V and J are TRBV5-6 and TRBJ2-3; 7 nucleotides match TRBD1. Germline assignment: CDR1 SGHDT and CDR2 YYEEEE. The CDR3 runs 15 residues. V was clipped by 4 bases and J by 2 bases; unmatched bases: 7. CDR3 protein: CASSQKGATTDTQYF. The DNA of the CDR3 is TGTGCCAGCAGCCAGAAGGGGGCGACCACAGATACGCAGTATTTT.

J is TRBJ2-1 and V is TRBV6-1, with a possible D match to TRBD2 (5 bases). V lost 3 bases, J lost 1 base, and 13 bases lay in between. Germline V gene data show CDR1 as MNHNS and CDR2 as SASEGT. The CDR3 covers 16 residues. CDR3 in amino acids: CASSEFRGSSYNEQFF. CDR3 bases: TGTGCCAGCAGTGAGTTCCGGGGAAGTTCCTACAATGAGCAGTTCTTC.

This clone was picked up a small number of times. The chain carries TRBV6-5 and TRBJ1-4; a possible D gene is TRBD1 (5 bases). Germline loops: CDR1 MNHEY, CDR2 SVGAGI. The V and J ends lost 6 bases and 0 bases respectively, with 8 bases between them. There are 14 residues in the CDR3. The CDR3 here is CASSLTATNEKLFF. For the CDR3, the DNA is TGTGCCAGCAGCTTGACAGCAACTAATGAAAAACTGTTTTTT.

V and J are TRBV5-5 and TRBJ1-4; 7 bases are shared with TRBD1. The length of the CDR3 is 15 residues. Unmatched junction bases numbered 3, after V lost 4 bases and J lost 0 bases. The germline gives CDR1 SGHKS, CDR2 YYEKEE (reference sequence). The DNA of the CDR3 is TGTGCCAGCAGCCCCGGGACAGCAACTAATGAAAAACTGTTTTTT. Translating gives CASSPGTATNEKLFF.

By frequency in the sample, this clone is medium-sized. V gene TRBV9 combines with J gene TRBJ2-7, with 9 positions matching TRBD2. The V gene's germline CDR1 is SGDLS and CDR2 YYNGEE. The V and J ends lost 3 bases and 5 bases, in that order; junction bases with no gene match: 9. The CDR3 covers 15 residues. CDR3 coding DNA: TGTGCCAGCAGCGACGAAGGCCGGACTAGCGACGAGCAGTACTTC. Translated: CASSDEGRTSDEQYF.

V is TRBV6-1 and J is TRBJ2-2; 8 nucleotides line up with TRBD1. V lost 6 bases, J lost 4 bases, and 4 bases stayed unmatched. The germline gives CDR1 MNHNS, CDR2 SASEGT. The CDR3 sequence is 14 residues long. Written as DNA, the CDR3 is TGTGCCAGCAGGTTGACAGGGGTCACCGGGGAGCTGTTTTTT. Translated, it gives CASRLTGVTGELFF.

This rearrangement joins TRBV6-4 to TRBJ2-1, with 12 nucleotides matching TRBD2. The CDR3 spans 15 residues. V trimming: 4 bases; J trimming: 8 bases; junction bases outside the gene matches: 6. Per germline, CDR1 MRHNA and CDR2 SNTAGT. The CDR3 coding sequence is TGTGCCAGCAGTGCCCTAGCGGGAGGGGTCGATGAGCAGTTCTTC. This encodes CASSALAGGVDEQFF.

In nucleotides, the CDR3 is TGCGCCAGCAGCTTGCCCGGGACTAACACCGGGGAGCTGTTTTTT. Protein sequence: CASSLPGTNTGELFF. The rearrangement uses TRBV5-1 and TRBJ2-2; a weak D match, TRBD2 (6 bases). Per germline, CDR1 SGHRS and CDR2 YFSETQ. The ends were cut back, 1 base at V and 2 bases at J, with 9 bases in the middle. The CDR3 consists of 15 residues.

V is TRBV5-6 and J is TRBJ1-2; possible D gene TRBD1, 5 bases. From germline, CDR1 is SGHDT and CDR2 YYEEEE. V lost 1 base, J lost 0 bases, and 10 bases lay in between. The length of the CDR3 is 15 residues. CDR3: CASSLPQGTNYGYTF. The CDR3 DNA reads TGTGCCAGCAGCTTGCCGCAGGGAACTAACTATGGCTACACCTTC.

This clone was seen a few times. This rearrangement joins TRBV30 to TRBJ1-5, with 8 bases identical to TRBD1. The CDR3 runs to 14 residues. Germline V gene sequence: CDR1 GTSNPN, CDR2 SVGIG (reference sequence). V shed 2 bases and J 7 bases; nucleotides not matched to a gene: 7. The CDR3 DNA sequence: TGTGCCTGGAGTCCCGGACAGGGAGACCAGCCCCAGCATTTT. Its protein product is CAWSPGQGDQPQHF. Full variable domain (outside the CDR3, taken from reference TRBV30 and TRBJ1-5): SQTIHQWPATLVQPVGSPLSLECTVEGTSNPNLYWYRQAAGRGLQLLFYSVGIGQISSEVPQNLSASRPQDRQFILSSKKLLLSDSGFYLCAWSPGQGDQPQHFGDGTRLSIL.

The CDR3 DNA sequence: TGTGCCAGCAGCCCCCTCTCGACTATTCCGGGAGAGCAGTACTTC. Translating it yields CASSPLSTIPGEQYF. The J gene is TRBJ2-7, the V gene TRBV6-5, with TRBD2 as a possible D gene (5 bases). The V gene's germline CDR1 is MNHEY and CDR2 SVGAGI. V was shortened by 6 bases and J by 7 bases, with 22 bases between the two germline ends. CDR3 size: 15 residues.

In DNA, the CDR3 is TGTGCCAGCAGTGGCCGGGACACACGAAGCAATCAGCCCCAGCATTTT. Translating it yields CASSGRDTRSNQPQHF. The chain recombines TRBV28 with TRBJ1-5; possible D gene TRBD1, 6 bases. V shed 5 bases and J shed 1 base, with 15 bases lying between them. CDR3 size: 16 residues. Germline V gives CDR1 MDHEN, CDR2 SYDVKM.

The chain recombines TRBV21-1 with TRBJ2-3; the D call of TRBD2 is as the table states it, not checked on the DNA. TRBV21-1 is listed as a pseudogene. This CDR3 comprises 13 residues. The CDR3 loop reads CASMLAGTDTQYF. CDR3 coding DNA: TGTGCCAGCATGCTAGCGGGCACAGATACGCAGTATTTT.

The chain combines TRBV2 with TRBJ2-3; a possible D gene is TRBD2 (6 bases). Trimming stripped 5 bases from V and 5 bases from J, with 20 bases between. The CDR3 covers 16 residues. CDR1 SNHLY and CDR2 FYNNEI come from the germline V gene. CDR3 amino acids: CASSQRSTTGVDTQYF. CDR3 DNA sequence: TGTGCCAGCAGTCAACGTTCGACCACGGGGGTAGATACGCAGTATTTT.

Only a few counts were recorded for this clone. The chain has TRBV2 and TRBJ2-1; TRBD2 is a possible D gene (7 bases). Trimming shortened V by 10 bases and J by 5 bases, and 18 bases separated the two germline ends. The CDR3 extends over 14 amino acids. Germline CDR1 reads SNHLY; CDR2 reads FYNNEI. CDR3 in DNA: TGTGCCATACAACTGGGAGGGGGGCACAATGAGCAGTTCTTC. Its protein is CAIQLGGGHNEQFF.

This clone was counted once. This chain joins TRBV5-8 and TRBJ2-5, with 11 nucleotides matching TRBD1. The CDR3 loop spans 17 amino acids. Germline V lookup: CDR1 SGHTS, CDR2 YDEGEE. V was pared by 0 bases and J by 4 bases, with 8 bases of the junction left unmatched. The DNA of the CDR3 is TGTGCCAGCAGCTTGGGGTGGACAGGGGGCCTGGGAGAGACCCAGTACTTC. This sequence encodes CASSLGWTGGLGETQYF.

The chain recombines TRBV11-1 with TRBJ2-2; a weak D match, TRBD2 (5 bases). This CDR3 has 16 residues. Germline CDR1 is SGHAT and CDR2 is FQDESV (reference sequence). Trimming left V 4 bases short and J 0 bases short, with 12 bases between. The chain's CDR3 is CASSSRLGANTGELFF. DNA of the CDR3: TGTGCCAGCAGCTCGAGACTGGGAGCGAACACCGGGGAGCTGTTTTTT.

The chain recombines TRBV9 with TRBJ2-5, with D perhaps TRBD2 (6 bases). V was trimmed by 0 bases and J by 2 bases, leaving 8 bases between them. The CDR3 loop spans 14 amino acids. Germline CDR1 and CDR2: SGDLS and YYNGEE. CDR3 bases: TGTGCCAGCAGCGTAGGGGGGACTCAAGAGACCCAGTACTTC. This translates into CASSVGGTQETQYF. The full variable domain, its missing parts supplied by reference TRBV9 and TRBJ2-5, is DSGVTQTPKHLITATGQRVTLRCSPRSGDLSVYWYQQSLDQGLQFLIQYYNGEERAKGNILERFSAQQFPDLHSELNLSSLELGDSALYFCASSVGGTQETQYFGPGTRLLVL.

This clone was observed a few times. The chain has TRBV9 and TRBJ1-3, with 12 bases aligning to TRBD1. V shed 2 bases, J shed 7 bases, and the junction held 4 bases outside the gene matches. In germline, CDR1 is SGDLS, CDR2 YYNGEE. The CDR3 is made up of 15 amino acids. The CDR3 region is CASSVRDRGPNTIYF. The CDR3 bases are TGTGCCAGCAGCGTTCGGGACAGGGGGCCCAACACCATATATTTT.